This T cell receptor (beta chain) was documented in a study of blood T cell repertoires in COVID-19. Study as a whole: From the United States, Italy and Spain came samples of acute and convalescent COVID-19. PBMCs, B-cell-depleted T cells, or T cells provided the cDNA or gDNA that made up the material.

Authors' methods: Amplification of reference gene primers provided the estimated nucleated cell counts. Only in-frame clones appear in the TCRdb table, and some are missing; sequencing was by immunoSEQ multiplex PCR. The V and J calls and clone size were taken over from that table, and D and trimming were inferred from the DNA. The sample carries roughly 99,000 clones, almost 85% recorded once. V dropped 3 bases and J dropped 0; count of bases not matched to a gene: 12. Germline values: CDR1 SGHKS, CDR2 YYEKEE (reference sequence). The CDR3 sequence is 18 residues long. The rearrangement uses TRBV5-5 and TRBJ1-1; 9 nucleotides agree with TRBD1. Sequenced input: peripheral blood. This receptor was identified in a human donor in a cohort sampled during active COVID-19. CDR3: CASSWRGDRDPMNTEAFF. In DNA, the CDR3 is TGTGCCAGCAGCTGGCGGGGGGACAGGGACCCCATGAACACTGAAGCTTTCTTT.